This T cell receptor beta chain was documented in a study of neurological immune-mediated disorders. This clonotype was found many times. The time point denotes: longitudinal time-point 2. MiXCR, run by TCRdb on the 5' RACE reads, gives a single entry per CDR3 protein. Found here are some 87,000 distinct CDR3 sequences, under 15% of them singletons; the top ten hold approximately 5%. This receptor was obtained from a female donor with HTLV-1-associated myelopathy (HAM/TSP). The material sequenced was PBMCs.

CDR3 amino acids: CSARQAYEQYF. The CDR3 coding sequence is TGCAGTGCTAGACAAGCCTACGAGCAGTACTTC. V is TRBV20-1 and J is TRBJ2-7, with D unclear. V was cut by 2 bases and J by 2 bases, with 4 bases left in between. This CDR3 comprises 11 residues. Germline lookup yields CDR1 DFQATT and CDR2 SNEGSKA (reference sequence).